These 17 T cell receptor beta chains were sequenced from one sample in a study of blood T cell repertoires in COVID-19. The method was immunoSEQ multiplex PCR; TCRdb's version includes in-frame clones alone and lacks a portion of them. Of 25,000 to 35,000 clones listed, roughly 85% are singletons. Sample: peripheral blood. These receptors came from a man at least 80 years old with active COVID-19.

CDR3 nucleotide sequence: TGTGCCAGCTCACCAAGACCGGGACAGGGGGCCTACGAGCAGTACTTC. This encodes CASSPRPGQGAYEQYF. The genes are TRBV18 and TRBJ2-7; 11 positions match TRBD1. The CDR3 is 16 residues long. V shed 2 bases and J 2 bases; nucleotides not matched to a gene: 5. Germline V lookup: CDR1 KGHSH, CDR2 LQKENI.

The rearrangement links TRBV5-1 to TRBJ2-3, with TRBD2 matching 10 bases. Per the germline V gene, CDR1 is SGHRS and CDR2 is YFSETQ. Trimming cost V 4 bases and J 3 bases; bases outside gene matches: 8. The CDR3 extends over 16 amino acids. This CDR3 is CASSPLSGGVTDTQYF. As DNA, the CDR3 is TGCGCCAGCAGCCCTTTGAGCGGGGGGGTTACAGATACGCAGTATTTT.

This chain links TRBV7-2 with TRBJ2-3; tentatively, D is TRBD1 (6 bases). The V and J ends lost 5 bases and 4 bases respectively, with 19 bases between them. Germline CDR1 SGHTA, CDR2 FQGNSA. This CDR3 has 16 residues. CDR3 nucleotides: TGTGCCAGCAGCCCAGGGGACAACCTAATATCAGATACGCAGTATTTT. Translated, it gives CASSPGDNLISDTQYF.

The rearrangement joins TRBV7-3 to TRBJ1-1; TRBD1 might be the D (6 bases). CDR3 length: 14 residues. V was clipped by 4 bases and J by 0 bases, with 9 bases between them. Germline values: CDR1 SGHTA, CDR2 FQGTGA. CDR3 nucleotide sequence: TGTGCCAGCAGCTGGGGGGGCATGAACACTGAAGCTTTCTTT. Its protein product is CASSWGGMNTEAFF.

This clone occurred a few times. This chain links TRBV4-2 with TRBJ2-5; D may be TRBD1 (7 bases). Germline loops: CDR1 LGHNA, CDR2 YNFKEQ. The V end lost 6 bases, the J end lost 2 bases, and 13 bases lay between the germline ends. This CDR3 is 14 amino acids long. CDR3 bases: TGTGCCAGCAGGGGCAGGGGGGAACAAGAGACCCAGTACTTC. It codes for CASRGRGEQETQYF.

The chain carries TRBV29-1 and TRBJ2-7; 8 positions match TRBD2. Germline trimming cut 2 bases from V and 6 bases from J; bases unmatched to any gene: 6. CDR1 is SQVTM and CDR2 is ANQGSEA in the germline V gene. This CDR3 has 13 amino acids. DNA for the CDR3: TGCAGCGTTGAACCCGGGGGGGGGCGCGAGCAGTACTTC. Residues: CSVEPGGGREQYF.

The chain couples TRBV30 to TRBJ1-3; a possible D gene is TRBD1 (5 bases). The CDR3 covers 14 residues. From germline, CDR1 is GTSNPN and CDR2 SVGIG (reference sequence). Trimming took off 8 bases at V and 0 bases at J, with 14 bases between the two ends. CDR3 in DNA: TGTGCCCGAGGAGGGGCGAACTCTGGAAACACCATATATTTT. It codes for CARGGANSGNTIYF.

This rearrangement joins TRBV11-3 to TRBJ1-1, with TRBD1 as a possible D gene (5 bases). Germline CDR1 reads SGHNT; CDR2 reads YENEEA. V was clipped by 6 bases and J by 3 bases, with 11 bases between them. There are 13 residues in the CDR3. CDR3 nucleotides: TGTGCCAGCAGTCCCGGGGGGGACACTGAAGCTTTCTTT. As protein: CASSPGGDTEAFF.

The J gene is TRBJ1-1, the V gene TRBV12-3 or TRBV12-4, with unresolved D. V shed 8 bases and J shed 3 bases, with 10 bases lying between them. This CDR3 spans 12 amino acids. The CDR3 region has the DNA TGTGCCAGCGGCAGACTTTACACTGAAGCTTTCTTT. This encodes CASGRLYTEAFF.

The chain joins TRBV11-2 to TRBJ1-5, with 10 bases fitting TRBD1. This CDR3 comprises 16 residues. V lost 5 bases, J lost 4 bases, and 8 bases stayed unmatched. The germline V gene encodes CDR1 SGHAT and CDR2 FQNNGV. The DNA for the CDR3 is TGTGCCAGCAGCCCCCGCAGGGACAGGGGAAATCAGCCCCAGCATTTT. This gives the protein CASSPRRDRGNQPQHF.

This chain connects TRBV27 to TRBJ2-7; D is ambiguous. The CDR3 is 15 amino acids. Trimming cost V 1 base and J 3 bases, with 13 bases left between them. Germline V gives CDR1 MNHEY, CDR2 SMNVEV (reference sequence). The CDR3 sequence is CASSLFYANGYEQYF. For the CDR3, the DNA is TGTGCCAGCAGTTTATTCTACGCGAACGGCTACGAGCAGTACTTC.

V gene TRBV2 combines with J gene TRBJ2-7, with 7 bases lining up with TRBD2. V shed 8 bases, J shed 3 bases, and the junction held 4 bases outside the gene matches. The CDR3 totals 12 residues. The V gene's germline CDR1 is SNHLY and CDR2 FYNNEI. CDR3 amino acids: CASREVDYEQYF. CDR3 nucleotide sequence: TGTGCCAGCCGGGAGGTAGACTACGAGCAGTACTTC.

This rearrangement joins TRBV5-6 to TRBJ1-2, with D perhaps TRBD1 (5 bases). V lost 1 base and J lost 2, with 9 bases in between. This CDR3 comprises 14 residues. Germline V lookup: CDR1 SGHDT, CDR2 YYEEEE. The CDR3 protein is CASSLWKGNYGYTF. CDR3 sequence (DNA): TGTGCCAGCAGCTTGTGGAAGGGGAACTATGGCTACACCTTC.

The chain recombines TRBV6-2 or TRBV6-3 with TRBJ2-7; D might be TRBD2 (8 bases). Per germline, CDR1 MNHEY and CDR2 SVGEGT. The V end was cut by 2 bases, the J end by 0 bases, with 20 bases between. This CDR3 spans 18 amino acids. The CDR3 nucleotides read TGTGCCAGCAGTTACCCTTCCTTCAGGGGGACTAGCTCCTACGAGCAGTACTTC. Its translation: CASSYPSFRGTSSYEQYF.

The rearrangement uses TRBV3-1 (or the pseudogene TRBV3-2) and TRBJ2-3, with TRBD2 matching 13 bases. V lost 4 bases and J lost 1; bases outside the gene matches: 2. Per the germline V gene, CDR1 is LGHDT and CDR2 is YNNKEL (reference sequence). The CDR3 has 16 residues. CDR3 sequence (DNA): TGTGCCAGCAGCCGAGGGACTAGCGGGGGCACAGATACGCAGTATTTT. This sequence encodes CASSRGTSGGTDTQYF.

The chain links TRBV5-4 to TRBJ1-2; 9 bases are shared with TRBD1. This CDR3 spans 13 amino acids. J lost 2 bases, V lost 4 bases, and 0 bases had no gene match. Germline V lookup: CDR1 SGHNT, CDR2 YYREEE (reference sequence). The CDR3 coding sequence is TGTGCCAGCAGCGGGACAGGGAACTATGGCTACACCTTC. Protein product: CASSGTGNYGYTF.

A remark on this clone: A read error is possible here, since a much larger clone lies one base away. Other DNA variants within this sample encode the same CDR3. The chain links TRBV24-1 to TRBJ1-2, with no clear D. CDR1 is KGHDR, CDR2 SFDVKD, per germline. This CDR3 is 11 amino acids long. The V end lost 2 bases, the J end lost 6 bases, and 3 bases lay between the germline ends. As DNA, the CDR3 is TGTGCCACCAGTGATTCCAATGGCTACACCTTC. Protein: CATSDSNGYTF.